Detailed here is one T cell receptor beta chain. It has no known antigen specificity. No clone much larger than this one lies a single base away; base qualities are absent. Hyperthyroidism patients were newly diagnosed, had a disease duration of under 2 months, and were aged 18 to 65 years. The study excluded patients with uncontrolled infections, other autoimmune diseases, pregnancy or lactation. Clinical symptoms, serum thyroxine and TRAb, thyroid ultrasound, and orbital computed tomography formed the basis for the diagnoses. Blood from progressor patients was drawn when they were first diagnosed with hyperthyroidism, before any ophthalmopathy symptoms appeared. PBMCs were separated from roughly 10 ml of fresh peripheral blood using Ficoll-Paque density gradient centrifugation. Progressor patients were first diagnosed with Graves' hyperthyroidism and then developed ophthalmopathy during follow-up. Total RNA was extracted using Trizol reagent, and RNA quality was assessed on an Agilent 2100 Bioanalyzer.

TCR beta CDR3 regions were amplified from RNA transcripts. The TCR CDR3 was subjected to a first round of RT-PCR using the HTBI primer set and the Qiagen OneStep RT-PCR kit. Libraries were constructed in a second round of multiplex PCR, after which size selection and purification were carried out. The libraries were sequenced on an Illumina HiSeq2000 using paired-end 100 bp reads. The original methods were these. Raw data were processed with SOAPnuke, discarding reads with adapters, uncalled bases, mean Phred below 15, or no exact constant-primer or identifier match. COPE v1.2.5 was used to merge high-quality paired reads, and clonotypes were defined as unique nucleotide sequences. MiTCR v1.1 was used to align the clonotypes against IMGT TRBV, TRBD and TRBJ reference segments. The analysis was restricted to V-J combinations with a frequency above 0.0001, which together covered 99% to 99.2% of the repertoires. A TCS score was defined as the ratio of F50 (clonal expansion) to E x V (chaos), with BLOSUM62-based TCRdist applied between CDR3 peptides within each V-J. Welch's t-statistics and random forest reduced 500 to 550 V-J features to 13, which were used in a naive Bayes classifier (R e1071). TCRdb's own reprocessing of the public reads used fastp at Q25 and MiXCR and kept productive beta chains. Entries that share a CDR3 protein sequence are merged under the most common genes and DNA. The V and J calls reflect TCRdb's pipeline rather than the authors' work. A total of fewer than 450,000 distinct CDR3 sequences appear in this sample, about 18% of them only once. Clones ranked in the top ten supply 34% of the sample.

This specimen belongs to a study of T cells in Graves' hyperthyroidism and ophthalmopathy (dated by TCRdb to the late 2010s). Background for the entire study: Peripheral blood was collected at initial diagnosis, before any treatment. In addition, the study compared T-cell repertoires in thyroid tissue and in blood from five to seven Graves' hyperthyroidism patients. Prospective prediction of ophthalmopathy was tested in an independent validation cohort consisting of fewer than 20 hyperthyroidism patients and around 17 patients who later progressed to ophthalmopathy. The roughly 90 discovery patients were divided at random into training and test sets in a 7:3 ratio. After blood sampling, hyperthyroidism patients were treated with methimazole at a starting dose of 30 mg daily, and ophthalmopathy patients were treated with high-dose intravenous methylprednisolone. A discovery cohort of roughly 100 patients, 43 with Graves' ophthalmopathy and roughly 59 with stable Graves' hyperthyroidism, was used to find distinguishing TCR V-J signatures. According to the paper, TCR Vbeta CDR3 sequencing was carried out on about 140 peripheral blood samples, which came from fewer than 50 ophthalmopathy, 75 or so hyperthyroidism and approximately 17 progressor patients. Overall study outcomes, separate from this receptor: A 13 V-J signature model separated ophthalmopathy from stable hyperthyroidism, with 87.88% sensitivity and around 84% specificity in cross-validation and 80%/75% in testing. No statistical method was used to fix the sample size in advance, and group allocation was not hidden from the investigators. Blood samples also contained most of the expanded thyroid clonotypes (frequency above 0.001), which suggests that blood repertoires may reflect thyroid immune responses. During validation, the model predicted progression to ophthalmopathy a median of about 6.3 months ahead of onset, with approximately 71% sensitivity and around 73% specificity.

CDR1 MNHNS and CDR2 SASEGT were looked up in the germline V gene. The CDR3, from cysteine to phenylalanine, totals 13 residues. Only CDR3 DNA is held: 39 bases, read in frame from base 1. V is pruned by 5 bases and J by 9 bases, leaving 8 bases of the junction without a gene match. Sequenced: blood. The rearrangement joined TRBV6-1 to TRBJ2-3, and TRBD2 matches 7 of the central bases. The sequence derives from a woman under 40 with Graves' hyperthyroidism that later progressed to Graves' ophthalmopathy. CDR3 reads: CASSKSSGSTQYF. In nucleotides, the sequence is TGTGCCAGCAGTAAATCTAGCGGAAGCACGCAGTATTTT.